The 5 T cell receptor beta chains below all came from one sample that was sequenced in a study of cytomegalovirus exposure and HLA in healthy donors (dated by TCRdb to about 2017). Libraries were built with the immunoSEQ multiplex PCR assay. The multiplex PCR relied on a mix of 60 forward primers for TCR Vbeta segments and 13 reverse primers for TCR Jbeta segments. In TCRdb, the immuneACCESS table is reduced to in-frame sequences with V and J assigned. These tables do not hold every clone; where another copy was compared, an unresolved V gene accounts for under half, and the others remain unexplained. This sample's table contains some 71,000 clones. Approximately 1.6% of the sample lies in the top ten. Sequencing used PBMCs. Receptors originate from a woman under 40 in good health and CMV-seronegative.

The rearrangement links TRBV18 to TRBJ2-5; a weak D match, TRBD1 (6 bases). Deletions cut 0 bases from V and 4 bases from J, with 9 bases between. Germline loops: CDR1 KGHSH, CDR2 LQKENI. The CDR3 consists of 14 residues. CDR3 sequence (DNA): TGTGCCAGCTCACCACCCACCAGGGGAGAGACCCAGTACTTC. Residues: CASSPPTRGETQYF.

The J gene is TRBJ2-7, the V gene TRBV6-5, with 9 bases that match TRBD2. Germline assignment: CDR1 MNHEY and CDR2 SVGAGI. V dropped 5 bases and J dropped 0; count of bases not matched to a gene: 5. This CDR3 has 15 amino acids. CDR3 in amino acids: CASSISGSLSYEQYF. The CDR3 nucleotides read TGTGCCAGCAGTATTAGCGGGAGTCTCTCCTACGAGCAGTACTTC.

This chain links TRBV5-1 with TRBJ2-7; a possible D gene is TRBD2 (6 bases). Trimming took off 0 bases at V and 7 bases at J, with 17 bases between the two ends. The CDR3 is 15 amino acids. Germline V lookup: CDR1 SGHRS, CDR2 YFSETQ. Here the CDR3 DNA reads TGCGCCAGCAGCTTGGAGACCCGGAGGGGAGGTGAGCAGTACTTC. It is translated as CASSLETRRGGEQYF.

This chain uses TRBV30 with TRBJ1-1; perhaps TRBD1 as D (5 bases). V lost 2 bases and J lost 7, with 8 bases in between. The CDR3 has 11 amino acids. Germline V lookup: CDR1 GTSNPN, CDR2 SVGIG (reference sequence). CDR3 region: CAWSPGLEAFF. CDR3 DNA: TGTGCCTGGAGTCCGGGACTTGAAGCTTTCTTT.

Remarks on this clone: One end of the junction does not line up with germline, which may come from a read error. The chain has TRBV7-7 and TRBJ2-1; 8 bases map to TRBD1. Looked up from germline, CDR1 is SSHAT and CDR2 is FNYEAQ (reference sequence). The CDR3 is 15 residues long. The CDR3 nucleotides read TGTGCTAGCAGCTTAAACCCGGGACAGGTCAATGAGCAGTTCTTC. It encodes CASSLNPGQVNEQFF.